This note documents a single T cell receptor beta chain sequence. V was cut by 0 bases and J by 2 bases, with 11 bases left in between. From germline, CDR1 is SGHRS and CDR2 YFSETQ. The CDR3 covers 15 residues. The sample originates from a study of T-cell memory formation after mild COVID-19. Study background: The TCR clusters were mostly specific to one donor.

The authors produced TCR alpha and TCR beta cDNA libraries with sample barcodes and UMIs by 5'RACE using constant-segment primers. Each CDR3 protein gets one entry after TCRdb re-called the 5' RACE reads with MiXCR. This sample has about 390,000 distinct CDR3 sequences, with roughly 15% found just once. Sample: PBMCs or a T cell subset sorted from them (not recorded which). This TCR was sampled from a man between 18 and 35 years old who had mild COVID-19 (a few samples of this study predate the infection). Cell type and time point are not known. The chain recombines TRBV5-1 with TRBJ1-1; possibly TRBD1 for D (5 bases). CDR3 coding DNA: TGCGCCAGCAGCTTGGATCCGACAGCTAACACTGAAGCTTTCTTT. Amino acid sequence: CASSLDPTANTEAFF.